The 10 T cell receptor beta chains below were found in one sample sequenced in a study of blood T cell repertoires in COVID-19. Using immunoSEQ multiplex PCR, the repertoire was profiled, and TCRdb retains in-frame clones only, with some absent. The repertoire has under 500,000 clones, roughly nine tenths of them found once; the top ten carry over 1.5%. The sequencing sample was made of PBMCs or T cells enriched from blood (not recorded which). These receptor sequences come from a woman between 18 and 29 years old with acute COVID-19.

The chain recombines TRBV19 with TRBJ1-6; tentative D call: TRBD1 (6 bases). V lost 5 bases and J 14 bases, leaving 16 bases between the germline ends. The CDR3 covers 13 residues. The germline gives CDR1 LNHDA, CDR2 SQIVND (reference sequence). The CDR3 spells CASSPNRVDTLHF. For the CDR3, the DNA is TGTGCCAGTAGTCCCAACAGGGTTGACACCCTCCACTTT.

The chain has TRBV19 and TRBJ1-1, with D uncertain. Germline V CDR1 and CDR2: LNHDA, SQIVND (reference sequence). The CDR3 totals 13 residues. Between the trimmed V and J ends, which lost 4 bases and 1 base, there was a span of 7 bases. The CDR3 coding sequence is TGTGCCAGTAGTAAGTGGCAGAACACTGAAGCTTTCTTT. Encoded protein: CASSKWQNTEAFF.

This clone was recorded a few times. This chain connects TRBV21-1 to TRBJ1-3. TRBV21-1 counts as a pseudogene. This CDR3 comprises 18 residues. CDR3 residues: CASSKVGGGRRYGNTIYF. The CDR3 DNA reads TGTGCCAGCAGCAAAGTCGGGGGGGGAAGGAGATATGGAAACACCATATATTTT.

The CDR3 nucleotides are TGTGCCAGTAGTATAGGGCGGCGACAGGGGGGCAATCAGCCCCAGCATTTT. Encoded protein: CASSIGRRQGGNQPQHF. The chain links TRBV19 to TRBJ1-5; the match to TRBD1 covers 9 bases. Germline V gives CDR1 LNHDA, CDR2 SQIVND (reference sequence). With 1 base clipped from V and 2 bases from J, the junction kept 6 bases outside the gene matches. This CDR3 comprises 17 residues.

The rearrangement uses TRBV28 and TRBJ1-1; TRBD1 matches at 9 bases. The germline V gene encodes CDR1 MDHEN and CDR2 SYDVKM. V shed 4 bases and J 8 bases; nucleotides not matched to a gene: 8. This CDR3 region has 14 residues. CDR3 loop: CASSSGTGYFEAFF. The DNA of the CDR3 is TGTGCCAGCAGTTCCGGGACAGGGTATTTCGAAGCTTTCTTT.

The chain couples TRBV12-3 or TRBV12-4 to TRBJ1-1; D not resolved. V gave up 6 bases and J gave up 0 bases, with 5 bases separating them. The CDR3 totals 12 residues. The CDR3 DNA reads as TGTGCCAGCAGACAAATGAACACTGAAGCTTTCTTT. It specifies CASRQMNTEAFF.

The chain employs TRBV6-4 and TRBJ1-5; 7 bases are shared with TRBD1. The germline V gene encodes CDR1 MRHNA and CDR2 SNTAGT. V lost 4 bases to trimming and J lost 0 bases; unmatched junction nucleotides: 3. This CDR3 contains 15 residues. CDR3 region: CASSGRDSSNQPQHF. Written as DNA, the CDR3 is TGTGCCAGCAGTGGACGGGACAGTAGCAATCAGCCCCAGCATTTT.

The CDR3 DNA is TGCGCCAGCAGCCAAGATGCGACTAATGAAAAACTGTTTTTT. Its protein is CASSQDATNEKLFF. V is TRBV4-1 and J is TRBJ1-4; D not certain. The CDR3 has 14 residues. Per the germline V gene, CDR1 is MGHRA and CDR2 is YSYEKL. Trimming shortened V by 0 bases and J by 2 bases, and 4 bases separated the two germline ends.

This rearrangement joins TRBV6-5 to TRBJ2-7, with D perhaps matching TRBD1 (7 bases). CDR3 size: 15 residues. Trimming pared 0 bases from V and 2 bases from J, leaving 11 bases between. The V gene's germline CDR1 is MNHEY and CDR2 SVGAGI. The CDR3 DNA sequence: TGTGCCAGCAGTTACTCGGGCAGGGGGGCCTACGAGCAGTACTTC. Translated: CASSYSGRGAYEQYF.

The J gene is TRBJ1-3, the V gene TRBV27; the D is unclear. The V gene's germline CDR1 is MNHEY and CDR2 SMNVEV (reference sequence). The V end was cut by 5 bases, the J end by 2 bases, with 16 bases between. CDR3 length: 16 amino acids. The CDR3, as DNA: TGTGCCAGCAGTCCCCTCTCCCCGGGAACTGGAAACACCATATATTTT. Amino acid sequence: CASSPLSPGTGNTIYF.